The 13 T cell receptor beta chains presented below share a single source sample, sequenced in a study of blood T cell repertoires in COVID-19 (dated by TCRdb to 2020 to 2021). The method behind the library was the immunoSEQ multiplex PCR assay. TCRdb's version of the immuneACCESS table is confined to in-frame rearrangements and falls short of the full clone set. An unresolved V gene accounts for under half of the shortfall where checked; the remainder is of unknown origin. The sample records roughly 140,000 clones, 80% of which are singletons. The leading ten clones occupy roughly 13% of the sample. The material sequenced was peripheral blood. Receptors were obtained from a man in his sixties with active or convalescent COVID-19.

The V and J genes are TRBV6-5 and TRBJ1-2; 7 bases agree with TRBD1. CDR1 and CDR2 (germline): MNHEY, SVGAGI. V lost 4 bases, J lost 8 bases, and 7 bases stayed unmatched. The CDR3 has 13 residues. The DNA for the CDR3 is TGTGCCAGCAGTTCCGACAGGGTAGGCGGCTACACCTTC. Its translation is CASSSDRVGGYTF.

This chain connects TRBV5-1 to TRBJ2-5, with 9 bases identical to TRBD2. The CDR3 contains 13 residues. With 4 bases clipped from V and 5 bases from J, the junction kept 3 bases outside the gene matches. CDR1 and CDR2 (germline): SGHRS, YFSETQ. The CDR3, as DNA: TGCGCCAGCAGCCTAGCGGGACGGGAGACCCAGTACTTC. Translating gives CASSLAGRETQYF.

This rearrangement joins TRBV5-6 to TRBJ2-7, with D maybe TRBD1 (6 bases). The germline CDR1 and CDR2 sequences are SGHDT and YYEEEE. Between the trimmed V and J ends, which lost 3 bases and 5 bases, there was a span of 12 bases. CDR3 size: 13 residues. The CDR3 loop reads CASSSAGTNEQYF. CDR3 coding DNA: TGTGCCAGCAGCTCTGCCGGGACAAACGAGCAGTACTTC.

The rearrangement links TRBV19 to TRBJ1-2; D may be TRBD1 (5 bases). Trimming shortened V by 9 bases and J by 8 bases, and 28 bases separated the two germline ends. CDR3 length equals 16 residues. The V gene's germline CDR1 is LNHDA and CDR2 SQIVND (reference sequence). Written as DNA, the CDR3 is TGTGCCAGCGGAGCTTCTGGTCGTTGGGGAGGGGTAGGCTACACCTTC. This translates into CASGASGRWGGVGYTF.

The chain recombines TRBV11-3 with TRBJ2-1; D not resolved. The germline V and J ends were trimmed by 1 base and 8 bases, with 6 bases remaining between them. The germline V gene encodes CDR1 SGHNT and CDR2 YENEEA. CDR3 length equals 12 residues. CDR3 region: CASSLGSDEQFF. CDR3 bases: TGTGCCAGCAGCTTAGGGTCGGATGAGCAGTTCTTC.

This chain connects TRBV2 to TRBJ1-1, with no clear D. Germline CDR1 and CDR2: SNHLY and FYNNEI. The CDR3 extends over 13 amino acids. Deletions cut 1 base from V and 3 bases from J, with 6 bases between. CDR3 DNA sequence: TGTGCCAGCAGTGAAGTGCGATACACTGAAGCTTTCTTT. Encoded protein: CASSEVRYTEAFF.

The chain carries TRBV6-7 and TRBJ2-7, with 9 bases lining up with TRBD2. TRBV6-7 is placed among ORFs of uncertain function. The CDR3 is made up of 16 amino acids. The trim removed 0 bases at V and 3 bases at J, leaving 6 bases unmatched. The chain's CDR3 is CASSYSLREGYYEQYF. In DNA, the CDR3 is TGTGCCAGCAGTTACTCCCTGCGGGAGGGGTACTACGAGCAGTACTTC.

This clone was detected a few times. The chain joins TRBV6-2 or TRBV6-3 to TRBJ2-7; no firm D call. V lost 2 bases and J lost 3, with 20 bases in between. CDR3 length: 17 amino acids. Germline-derived CDR1 and CDR2 are MNHEY and SVGEGT. In nucleotides, the CDR3 is TGTGCCAGCAGTTACACCTCCCGGAGAGGCCGAGACTACGAGCAGTACTTC. Translation: CASSYTSRRGRDYEQYF.

The gene calls are TRBV30 and TRBJ1-6; D is uncertain. This CDR3 is built from 14 residues. With 7 bases removed from V and 7 bases from J, the gap between germline ends came to 17 bases. Germline-derived CDR1 and CDR2 are GTSNPN and SVGIG (reference sequence). CDR3 nucleotide sequence: TGTGCCTCCCAGGAGGACCCTCGGAATTCACCCCTCCACTTT. It specifies CASQEDPRNSPLHF.

The chain has TRBV28 and TRBJ2-4; no firm D call. The CDR3 has 12 residues. The germline gives CDR1 MDHEN, CDR2 SYDVKM. V was clipped by 4 bases and J by 9 bases, with 10 bases between them. CDR3 region: CASSSRGRIQYF. Written as DNA, the CDR3 is TGTGCCAGCAGTTCCCGCGGTCGCATTCAGTACTTC.

The V call is TRBV6-5, the J call TRBJ1-2; the D is unclear. Trimming took off 8 bases at V and 7 bases at J, with 20 bases between the two ends. Per germline, CDR1 MNHEY and CDR2 SVGAGI. The CDR3 is 14 amino acids. CDR3 amino acids: CASRQPGVRGGYTF. The CDR3 DNA reads TGTGCCAGCCGGCAGCCCGGGGTTCGAGGTGGCTACACCTTC.

This chain links TRBV25-1 with TRBJ2-1, with TRBD2 identical over 10 bases. This CDR3 is 15 amino acids long. Germline loops: CDR1 MGHDK, CDR2 SYGVNS. J lost 9 bases, V lost 5 bases, and 10 bases had no gene match. CDR3 region: CASSFRAGGPGEQFF. CDR3 coding DNA: TGTGCCAGCAGTTTTCGAGCGGGAGGGCCGGGTGAGCAGTTCTTC.

J is TRBJ1-5 and V is TRBV6-6; D is possibly TRBD1 (5 bases). The V end was cut by 2 bases, the J end by 2 bases, with 10 bases between. The CDR3 is made up of 15 amino acids. In germline, CDR1 is MNHNY, CDR2 SVGAGI (reference sequence). CDR3 sequence reads: CASSYVRGGNQPQHF. The DNA of the CDR3 is TGTGCCAGCAGTTACGTCCGGGGGGGCAATCAGCCCCAGCATTTT.